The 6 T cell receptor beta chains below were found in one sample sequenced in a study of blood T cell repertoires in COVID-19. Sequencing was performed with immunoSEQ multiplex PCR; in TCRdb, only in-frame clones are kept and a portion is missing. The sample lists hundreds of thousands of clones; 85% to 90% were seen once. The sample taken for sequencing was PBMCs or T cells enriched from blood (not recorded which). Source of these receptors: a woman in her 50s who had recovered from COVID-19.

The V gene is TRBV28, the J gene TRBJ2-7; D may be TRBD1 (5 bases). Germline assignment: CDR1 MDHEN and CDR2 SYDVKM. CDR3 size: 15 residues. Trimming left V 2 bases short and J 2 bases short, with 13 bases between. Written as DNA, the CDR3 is TGTGCCAGCAGTTTAGGTTTGACAGCTCCCTACGAGCAGTACTTC. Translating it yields CASSLGLTAPYEQYF.

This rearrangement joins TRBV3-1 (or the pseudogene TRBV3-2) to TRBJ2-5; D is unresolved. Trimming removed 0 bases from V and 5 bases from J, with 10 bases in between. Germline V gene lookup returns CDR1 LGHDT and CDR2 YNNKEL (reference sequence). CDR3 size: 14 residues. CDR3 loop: CASSQEGWQETQYF. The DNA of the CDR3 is TGTGCCAGCAGCCAAGAGGGCTGGCAGGAGACCCAGTACTTC.

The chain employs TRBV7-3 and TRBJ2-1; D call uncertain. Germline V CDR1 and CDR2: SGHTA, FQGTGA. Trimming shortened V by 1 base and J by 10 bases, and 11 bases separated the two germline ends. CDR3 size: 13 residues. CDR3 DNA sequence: TGTGCCAGCAGCTTAAGTAGTAGCAGCGAGCAGTTCTTC. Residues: CASSLSSSSEQFF.

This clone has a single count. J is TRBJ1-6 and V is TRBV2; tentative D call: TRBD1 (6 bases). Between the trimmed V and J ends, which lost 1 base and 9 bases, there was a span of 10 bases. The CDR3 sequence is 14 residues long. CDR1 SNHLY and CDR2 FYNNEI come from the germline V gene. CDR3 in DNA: TGTGCCAGCAGTGAAGAAGGGGGTGGTTCACCCCTCCACTTT. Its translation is CASSEEGGGSPLHF.

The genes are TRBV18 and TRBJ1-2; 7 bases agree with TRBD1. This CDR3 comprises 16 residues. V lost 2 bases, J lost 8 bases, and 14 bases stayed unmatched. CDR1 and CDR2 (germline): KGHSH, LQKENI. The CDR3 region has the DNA TGTGCCAGCTCACCAGGGGCGAGGGGGCGCATTGAAGGCTACACCTTC. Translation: CASSPGARGRIEGYTF.

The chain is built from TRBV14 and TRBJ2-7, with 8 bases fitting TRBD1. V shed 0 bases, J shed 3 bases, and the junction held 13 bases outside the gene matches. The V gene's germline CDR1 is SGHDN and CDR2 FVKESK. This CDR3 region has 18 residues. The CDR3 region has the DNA TGTGCCAGCAGCCAAGAAAGCCCCGGCAGGGGGCCCAACTACGAGCAGTACTTC. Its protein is CASSQESPGRGPNYEQYF.